The rows below give T cell receptor beta chains drawn from one sample of a study of cytomegalovirus exposure and HLA in healthy donors. Only in-frame clones appear in the TCRdb table, and some are missing; sequencing was by immunoSEQ multiplex PCR. The sample includes some 56,000 clones, roughly 80% of them seen just once. Material: PBMCs. Source of these receptors: a human donor in good health. Each CDR3 is given without its conserved first and last residue. Each record gives: V gene, J gene, CDR3 protein.

V gene: TRBV29-1
J gene: TRBJ2-7
CDR3 protein: SVRDRAYEQY

V gene: TRBV28
J gene: TRBJ2-5
CDR3 protein: ASSWITGGRQTQY

V gene: TRBV28
J gene: TRBJ1-5
CDR3 protein: ASSSPRQGSNQPQH

V gene: TRBV12-5
J gene: TRBJ2-5
CDR3 protein: ASGLVTAGGQETQY

V gene: TRBV7-8
J gene: TRBJ1-3
CDR3 protein: ASSPERRFSGNTIY

V gene: TRBV7-8
J gene: TRBJ1-5
CDR3 protein: ASSLDSGNEPQH

V gene: TRBV9
J gene: TRBJ2-2
CDR3 protein: ASSVVGGNTGELF

V gene: TRBV7-2
J gene: TRBJ2-7
CDR3 protein: ASSLGGSLNEQY

V gene: TRBV11-2
J gene: TRBJ2-1
CDR3 protein: ASSPIPSKRARNNEQF

V gene: TRBV29-1
J gene: TRBJ1-2
CDR3 protein: SVDTGGYGYT

V gene: TRBV7-9
J gene: TRBJ2-7
CDR3 protein: ASSRRTGREQY

V gene: TRBV5-1
J gene: TRBJ2-3
CDR3 protein: ASSLMRATDTQY

V gene: TRBV7-9
J gene: TRBJ2-1
CDR3 protein: ASSNLGGSVEQF

V gene: TRBV6-4
J gene: TRBJ2-3
CDR3 protein: ASSTSGSTDTQY

V gene: TRBV6-1
J gene: TRBJ2-7
CDR3 protein: ASSQTRGPLEQY

V gene: TRBV7-9
J gene: TRBJ2-3
CDR3 protein: ASSPWRGSLTNTDTQY

V gene: TRBV2
J gene: TRBJ1-1
CDR3 protein: ASTYRGRDTEAF

V gene: TRBV7-9
J gene: TRBJ1-2
CDR3 protein: ASSLVSGGYT

V gene: TRBV18
J gene: TRBJ2-1
CDR3 protein: ASSENAGLAGNEQF

V gene: TRBV7-3
J gene: TRBJ1-1
CDR3 protein: ASSLTGGRSEAF

V gene: TRBV20-1
J gene: TRBJ2-1
CDR3 protein: SASLYEQF

V gene: TRBV7-9
J gene: TRBJ1-6
CDR3 protein: SSSPLPFRNSPLH

V gene: TRBV7-8
J gene: TRBJ2-7
CDR3 protein: ASSRGTAQETYEQY